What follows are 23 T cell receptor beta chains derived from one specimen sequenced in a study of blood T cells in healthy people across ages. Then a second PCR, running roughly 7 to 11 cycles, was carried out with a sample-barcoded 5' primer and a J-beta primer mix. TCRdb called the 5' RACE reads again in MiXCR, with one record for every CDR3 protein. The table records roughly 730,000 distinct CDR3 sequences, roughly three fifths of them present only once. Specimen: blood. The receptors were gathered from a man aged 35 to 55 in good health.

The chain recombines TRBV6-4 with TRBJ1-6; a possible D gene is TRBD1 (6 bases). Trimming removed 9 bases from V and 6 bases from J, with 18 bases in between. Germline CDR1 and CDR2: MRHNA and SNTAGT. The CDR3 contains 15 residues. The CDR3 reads CASRKNGQINSPLHF. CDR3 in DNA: TGTGCCAGTAGGAAGAACGGACAGATTAATTCACCCCTCCACTTT.

The CDR3 sequence is CASSFASGTSTDTQYF. The CDR3, as DNA: TGCGCCAGCAGCTTCGCTAGCGGTACTAGCACAGATACGCAGTATTTT. This rearrangement joins TRBV5-1 to TRBJ2-3; 7 nucleotides line up with TRBD2. The CDR3 extends over 16 amino acids. Germline loops: CDR1 SGHRS, CDR2 YFSETQ. Trimming removed 2 bases from V and 0 bases from J; junction bases left unmatched: 6.

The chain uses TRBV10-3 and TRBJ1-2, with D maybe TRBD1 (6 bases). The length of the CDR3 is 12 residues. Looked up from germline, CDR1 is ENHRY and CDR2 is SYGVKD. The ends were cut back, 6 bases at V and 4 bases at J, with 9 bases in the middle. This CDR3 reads CAIRAQGYGYTF. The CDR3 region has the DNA TGTGCCATCAGGGCACAGGGCTATGGCTACACCTTC.

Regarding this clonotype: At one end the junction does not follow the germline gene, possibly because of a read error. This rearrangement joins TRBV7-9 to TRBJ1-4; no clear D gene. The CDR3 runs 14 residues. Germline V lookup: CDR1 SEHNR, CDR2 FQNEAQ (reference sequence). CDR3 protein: CASSFTDHPEKLFF. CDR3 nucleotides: TGCGCCAGCAGCTTCACAGACCACCCTGAAAAACTGTTTTTT.

This CDR3 reads CSAPTSGRDTQYF. The CDR3 DNA reads as TGCAGTGCCCCGACTAGCGGAAGAGATACGCAGTATTTT. V usage is TRBV20-1 and J usage is TRBJ2-3; 9 bases fit TRBD2. This CDR3 spans 13 amino acids. Germline CDR1 reads DFQATT; CDR2 reads SNEGSKA (reference sequence). With V trimmed by 6 bases and J by 5 bases, 6 bases remained unmatched.

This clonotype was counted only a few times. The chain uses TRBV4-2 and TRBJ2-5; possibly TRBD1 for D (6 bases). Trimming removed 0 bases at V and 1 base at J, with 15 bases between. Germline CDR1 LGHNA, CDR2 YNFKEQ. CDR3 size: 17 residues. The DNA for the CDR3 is TGTGCCAGCAGCCAAGAGATGAACAGGGCAGGCCAAGAGACCCAGTACTTC. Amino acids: CASSQEMNRAGQETQYF.

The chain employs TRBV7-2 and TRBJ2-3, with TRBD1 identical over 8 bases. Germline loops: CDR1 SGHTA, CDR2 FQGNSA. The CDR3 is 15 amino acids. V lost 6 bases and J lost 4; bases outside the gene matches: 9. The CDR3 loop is CASSRRQGFPDTQYF. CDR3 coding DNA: TGTGCCAGCAGTCGTCGACAGGGGTTCCCAGATACGCAGTATTTT.

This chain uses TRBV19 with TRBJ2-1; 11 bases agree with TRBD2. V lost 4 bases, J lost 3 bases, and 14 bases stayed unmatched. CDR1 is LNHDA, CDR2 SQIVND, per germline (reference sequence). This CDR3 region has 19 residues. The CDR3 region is CASSKGLAAPSSIYNEQFF. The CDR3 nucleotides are TGTGCCAGTAGTAAGGGACTAGCGGCCCCAAGCTCCATCTACAATGAGCAGTTCTTC. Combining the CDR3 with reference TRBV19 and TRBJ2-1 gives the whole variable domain DGGITQSPKYLFRKEGQNVTLSCEQNLNHDAMYWYRQDPGQGLRLIYYSQIVNDFQKGDIAEGYSVSREKKESFPLTVTSAQKNPTAFYLCASSKGLAAPSSIYNEQFFGPGTRLTVL.

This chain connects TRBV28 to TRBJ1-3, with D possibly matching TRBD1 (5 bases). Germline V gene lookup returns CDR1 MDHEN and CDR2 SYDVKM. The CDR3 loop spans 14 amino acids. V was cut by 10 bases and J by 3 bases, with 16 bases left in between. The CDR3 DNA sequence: TGTGCCAAAACCGGGACGGGTGTTGGAAACACCATATATTTT. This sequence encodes CAKTGTGVGNTIYF. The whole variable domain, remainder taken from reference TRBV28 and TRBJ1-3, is DVKVTQSSRYLVKRTGEKVFLECVQDMDHENMFWYRQDPGLGLRLIYFSYDVKMKEKGDIPEGYSVSREKKERFSLILESASTNQTSMYLCAKTGTGVGNTIYFGEGSWLTVV.

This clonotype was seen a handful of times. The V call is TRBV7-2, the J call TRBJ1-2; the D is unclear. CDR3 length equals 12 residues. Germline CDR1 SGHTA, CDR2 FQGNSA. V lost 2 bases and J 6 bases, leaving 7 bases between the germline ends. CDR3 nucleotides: TGTGCCAGCAGCTTATACAGCCATGGCTACACCTTC. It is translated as CASSLYSHGYTF.

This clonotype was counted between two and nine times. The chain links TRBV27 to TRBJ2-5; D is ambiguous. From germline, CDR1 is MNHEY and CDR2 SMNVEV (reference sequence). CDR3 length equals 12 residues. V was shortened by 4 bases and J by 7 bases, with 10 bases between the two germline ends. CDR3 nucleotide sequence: TGTGCCAGCAGTTCCTCGAAGGGGACCCAGTACTTC. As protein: CASSSSKGTQYF.

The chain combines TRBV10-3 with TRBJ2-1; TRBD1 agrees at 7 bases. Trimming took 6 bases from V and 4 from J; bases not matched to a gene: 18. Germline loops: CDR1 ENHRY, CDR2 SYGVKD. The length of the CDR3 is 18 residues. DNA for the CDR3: TGTGCCATCAGCGACCTCTCGGGACAGCCTCTAGGGTACAATGAGCAGTTCTTC. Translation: CAISDLSGQPLGYNEQFF.

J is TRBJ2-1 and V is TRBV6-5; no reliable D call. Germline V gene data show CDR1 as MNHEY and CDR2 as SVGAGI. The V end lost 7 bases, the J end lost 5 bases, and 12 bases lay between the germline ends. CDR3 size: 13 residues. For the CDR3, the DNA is TGTGCCAGCAAGTCCGGGCCTAACAATGAGCAGTTCTTC. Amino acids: CASKSGPNNEQFF.

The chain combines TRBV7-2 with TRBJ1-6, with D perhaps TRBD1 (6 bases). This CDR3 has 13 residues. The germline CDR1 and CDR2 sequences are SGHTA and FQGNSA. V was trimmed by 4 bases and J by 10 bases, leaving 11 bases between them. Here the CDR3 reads CASSSYRDSPLHF. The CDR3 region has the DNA TGTGCCAGCAGCTCCTACAGGGACTCACCCCTCCACTTT.

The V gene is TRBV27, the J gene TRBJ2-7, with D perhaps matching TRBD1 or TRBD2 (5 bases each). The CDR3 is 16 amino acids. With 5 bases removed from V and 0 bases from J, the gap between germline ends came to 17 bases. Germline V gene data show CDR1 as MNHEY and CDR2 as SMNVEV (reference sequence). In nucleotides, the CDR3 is TGTGCCAGCAGTACCGGGGACCGTAGGGGCTCCTACGAGCAGTACTTC. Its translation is CASSTGDRRGSYEQYF.

The chain's CDR3 is CASSWLSNYEQYF. DNA for the CDR3: TGTGCCAGCAGCTGGCTGAGTAACTACGAGCAGTACTTC. The chain couples TRBV7-2 to TRBJ2-7; no firm D call. This CDR3 is 13 amino acids long. Germline V CDR1 and CDR2: SGHTA, FQGNSA. The ends were cut back, 4 bases at V and 3 bases at J, with 10 bases in the middle.

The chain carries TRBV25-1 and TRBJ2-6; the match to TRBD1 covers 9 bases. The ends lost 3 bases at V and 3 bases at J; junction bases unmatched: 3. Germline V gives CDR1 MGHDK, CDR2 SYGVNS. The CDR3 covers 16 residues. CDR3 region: CASSDTGGIGANVLTF. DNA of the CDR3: TGTGCCAGCAGTGATACAGGGGGCATTGGGGCCAACGTCCTGACTTTC.

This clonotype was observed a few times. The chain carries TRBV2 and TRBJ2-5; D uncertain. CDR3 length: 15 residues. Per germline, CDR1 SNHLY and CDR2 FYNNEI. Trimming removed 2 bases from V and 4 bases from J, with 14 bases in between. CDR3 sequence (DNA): TGTGCCAGCAGTGAAAATCGTGGCAGCTCAGAGACCCAGTACTTC. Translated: CASSENRGSSETQYF.

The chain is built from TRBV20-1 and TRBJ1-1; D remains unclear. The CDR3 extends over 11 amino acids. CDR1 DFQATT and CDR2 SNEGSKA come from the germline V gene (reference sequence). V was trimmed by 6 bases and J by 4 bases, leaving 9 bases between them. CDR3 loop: CSATPTTEAFF. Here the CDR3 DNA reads TGCAGTGCGACACCTACCACTGAAGCTTTCTTT.

The CDR3 loop reads CASSYHIGPGYNEQFF. As DNA, the CDR3 is TGTGCCAGCAGTTACCACATTGGGCCAGGCTACAATGAGCAGTTCTTC. The genes are TRBV6-2 or TRBV6-3 and TRBJ2-1; D is undetermined. Germline-derived CDR1 and CDR2 are MNHEY and SVGEGT. The CDR3 is 16 amino acids. With 2 bases removed from V and 3 bases from J, the gap between germline ends came to 14 bases.

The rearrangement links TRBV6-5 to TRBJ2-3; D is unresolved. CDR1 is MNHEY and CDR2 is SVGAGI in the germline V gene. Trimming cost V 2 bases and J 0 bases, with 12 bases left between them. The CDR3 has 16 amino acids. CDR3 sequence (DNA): TGTGCCAGCAGTTACCTGGGTTCGACCAGCACAGATACGCAGTATTTT. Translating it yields CASSYLGSTSTDTQYF.

CDR3 region: CSARRASGGAGSAQYF. For the CDR3, the DNA is TGCAGTGCTAGGAGGGCTAGCGGGGGGGCCGGCTCCGCGCAGTATTTT. The gene calls are TRBV20-1 and TRBJ2-3, with 12 bases that match TRBD2. With V trimmed by 3 bases and J by 10 bases, 14 bases remained unmatched. From germline, CDR1 is DFQATT and CDR2 SNEGSKA (reference sequence). The CDR3 contains 16 residues.

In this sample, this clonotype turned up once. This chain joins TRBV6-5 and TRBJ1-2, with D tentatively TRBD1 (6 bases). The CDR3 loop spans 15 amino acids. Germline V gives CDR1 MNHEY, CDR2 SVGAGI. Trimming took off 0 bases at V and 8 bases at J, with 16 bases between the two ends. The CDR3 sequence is CASSYSKTGSEGYTF. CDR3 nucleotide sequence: TGTGCCAGCAGTTACTCGAAAACAGGGTCGGAAGGCTACACCTTC.